This T cell receptor (beta chain) was documented in a study of blood T cell repertoires in COVID-19 (TCRdb year 2020). In the study overall: Samples covering the acute and convalescent phases of COVID-19 were provided by collaborators in the United States, Italy and Spain. The prospective study material was composed of cDNA or gDNA derived from T cells, B-cell-depleted T cells, or PBMCs. Subjects who had been exposed to COVID-19, were actively infected with it, or had recovered from it provided the deeply sampled blood TCRbeta repertoires that made up the dataset. The repertoires were released in a freely available public database intended as a resource for research on the immune response to SARS-CoV-2. The samples were drawn from two sources: the first 160 participants of the ongoing ImmuneRACE study, and over 1,000 subjects contributed by 6 global collaborators. The sample metadata nearly always contained a de-identified subject ID, COVID-19 status, age in years and sex. HLA class I and class II types, where available, came from metadata supplied by the sample provider rather than from assay-based typing.

TCRbeta CDR3 regions were amplified from genomic DNA by means of the immunoSEQ Assay, a bias-controlled multiplex PCR. The study's processing was this. The number of nucleated cells in each sample was estimated by amplification of reference gene primers within the assay. To quantify the absolute abundance of each unique TCRbeta CDR3 rearrangement, sequence reads were collapsed and filtered. For each sample, productive Simpson clonality was calculated as the square root of Simpson's diversity index across productive rearrangements. TCRdb holds this immuneACCESS table with in-frame rearrangements only. Some clones are missing; in checked studies, unresolved V genes explain under half, and the rest has no known cause. V and J calls and clone size are given by that table; D and trimming were obtained from the DNA. Recorded for this sample are 180,000 or so clones; about 85% of them occurred a single time. The top ten hold about 18% of the sample.

Overall study outcomes, separate from this receptor: Clinical and demographic metadata were provided uncurated, with the amount varying by source and participant.

One collaborating source in Seattle enrolled patients during active infection and followed them longitudinally through the course of disease. The collaborating institutions used their own protocols to collect whole blood in K2EDTA tubes. For TCRbeta analysis, collaborators shipped samples as frozen whole blood, isolated PBMCs, or DNA extracted from either of those sample types. In regard to this clone: It lacks a known antigen. Base qualities are not provided; no much larger clone lies one nucleotide away.

CDR1 and CDR2 (MNHNY, SVGAGI) derive from the germline V gene (reference sequence). Including cysteine and phenylalanine, the CDR3 has 12 amino acids. The read is trimmed to its CDR3 DNA, 36 bases read in frame from base 1. V is clipped by 10 bases and J by 1 base, and the sequence between their germline boundaries is 10 bases long. The rearranged chain carries TRBV6-6 and TRBJ1-1; no D segment can be confidently identified. Sequenced material: peripheral blood. The receptor was isolated from a person aged 65 to 85 with COVID-19, enrolled during active disease. The CDR3 region: CATRGANTEAFF. The DNA is as follows: TGTGCCACCCGGGGTGCGAACACTGAAGCTTTCTTT.